These T cell receptor beta chains were read from a single sample in a study of T cells in Graves' hyperthyroidism and ophthalmopathy. From the multiplex PCR reads, TCRdb called clonotypes with MiXCR, one entry per CDR3 protein. The profile shows hundreds of thousands of distinct CDR3 sequences, 35% to 45% of them singletons. The material sequenced was blood. The receptors were gathered from a man aged 18 to 30 with Graves' hyperthyroidism. The CDR3 runs from the conserved cysteine through the conserved F or W. The D gene is left open where the match is weak. Only some rows state a clone size, as once, few, many or a class for expanded clones.

clone size: few
J gene: TRBJ2-7
D gene: TRBD2
V gene: TRBV7-9
CDR3 protein: CASPEAGGAAYEQYF
CDR3 DNA: TGTGCCAGCCCCGAGGCGGGGGGCGCAGCCTACGAGCAGTACTTC

clone size: once
J gene: TRBJ2-7
D gene: TRBD1
V gene: TRBV29-1
CDR3 protein: CSVEVGTGGGRSYEQYF
CDR3 DNA: TGCAGCGTTGAGGTCGGGACAGGGGGGGGACGCTCCTACGAGCAGTACTTC

clone size: few
J gene: TRBJ1-6
D gene: .
V gene: TRBV4-1
CDR3 protein: CASSQENSPLHF
CDR3 DNA: TGCGCCAGCAGCCAAGAAAATTCACCCCTCCACTTT

clone size: .
J gene: TRBJ1-6
D gene: TRBD1
V gene: TRBV4-3
CDR3 protein: CASSQERGQGLTSPLHF
CDR3 DNA: TGCGCCAGCAGCCAAGAACGGGGACAGGGTTTGACTTCACCCCTCCACTTT

clone size: .
J gene: TRBJ2-7
D gene: .
V gene: TRBV2
CDR3 protein: CASLGQGSSYEQYF
CDR3 DNA: TGTGCCAGCCTAGGACAAGGATCCTCCTACGAGCAGTACTTC

clone size: .
J gene: TRBJ2-7
D gene: TRBD1
V gene: TRBV7-2
CDR3 protein: CASSPRPGQGSGWELYF
CDR3 DNA: TGTGCCAGCAGCCCCCGACCCGGACAGGGAAGTGGATGGGAGCTGTACTTC

clone size: few
J gene: TRBJ1-1
D gene: TRBD1
V gene: TRBV9
CDR3 protein: CASSVFPGQGGLENTEAFF
CDR3 DNA: TGTGCCAGCAGCGTTTTCCCTGGACAGGGGGGATTGGAGAACACTGAAGCTTTCTTT

clone size: .
J gene: TRBJ2-7
D gene: TRBD1
V gene: TRBV6-4
CDR3 protein: CASSDPGQGVSYEQYF
CDR3 DNA: TGTGCCAGCAGTGACCCGGGACAGGGAGTGAGCTACGAGCAGTACTTC

clone size: .
J gene: TRBJ1-2
D gene: .
V gene: TRBV9
CDR3 protein: CASRVQQREGYGYTF
CDR3 DNA: TGTGCCAGCAGGGTACAGCAGAGGGAGGGCTATGGCTACACCTTC

clone size: many
J gene: TRBJ2-7
D gene: TRBD1
V gene: TRBV7-2
CDR3 protein: CASSLSRGYEQYF
CDR3 DNA: TGTGCCAGCAGCTTATCCAGGGGGTACGAGCAGTACTTC

clone size: .
J gene: TRBJ1-1
D gene: .
V gene: TRBV19
CDR3 protein: CASSPLSMRNTEAFF
CDR3 DNA: TGTGCCAGTAGTCCTCTGTCCATGAGGAACACTGAAGCTTTCTTT

clone size: .
J gene: TRBJ2-7
D gene: TRBD2
V gene: TRBV7-9
CDR3 protein: CASSLGGGALSYEQYF
CDR3 DNA: TGTGCCAGCAGCCTGGGGGGGGGTGCCCTGTCCTACGAGCAGTACTTC